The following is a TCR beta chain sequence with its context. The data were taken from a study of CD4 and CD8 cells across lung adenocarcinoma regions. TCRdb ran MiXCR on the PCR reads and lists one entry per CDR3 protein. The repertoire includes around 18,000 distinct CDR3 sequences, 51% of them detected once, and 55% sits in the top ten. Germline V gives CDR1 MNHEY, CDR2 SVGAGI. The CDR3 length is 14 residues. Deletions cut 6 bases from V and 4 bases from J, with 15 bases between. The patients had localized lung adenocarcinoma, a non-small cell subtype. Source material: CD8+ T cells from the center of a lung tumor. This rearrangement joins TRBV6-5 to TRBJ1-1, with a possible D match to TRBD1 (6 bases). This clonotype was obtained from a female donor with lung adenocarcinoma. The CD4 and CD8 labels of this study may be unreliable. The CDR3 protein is CASSYRDGTTEAFF. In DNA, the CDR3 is TGTGCCAGCAGCTACAGGGATGGGACCACTGAAGCTTTCTTT.